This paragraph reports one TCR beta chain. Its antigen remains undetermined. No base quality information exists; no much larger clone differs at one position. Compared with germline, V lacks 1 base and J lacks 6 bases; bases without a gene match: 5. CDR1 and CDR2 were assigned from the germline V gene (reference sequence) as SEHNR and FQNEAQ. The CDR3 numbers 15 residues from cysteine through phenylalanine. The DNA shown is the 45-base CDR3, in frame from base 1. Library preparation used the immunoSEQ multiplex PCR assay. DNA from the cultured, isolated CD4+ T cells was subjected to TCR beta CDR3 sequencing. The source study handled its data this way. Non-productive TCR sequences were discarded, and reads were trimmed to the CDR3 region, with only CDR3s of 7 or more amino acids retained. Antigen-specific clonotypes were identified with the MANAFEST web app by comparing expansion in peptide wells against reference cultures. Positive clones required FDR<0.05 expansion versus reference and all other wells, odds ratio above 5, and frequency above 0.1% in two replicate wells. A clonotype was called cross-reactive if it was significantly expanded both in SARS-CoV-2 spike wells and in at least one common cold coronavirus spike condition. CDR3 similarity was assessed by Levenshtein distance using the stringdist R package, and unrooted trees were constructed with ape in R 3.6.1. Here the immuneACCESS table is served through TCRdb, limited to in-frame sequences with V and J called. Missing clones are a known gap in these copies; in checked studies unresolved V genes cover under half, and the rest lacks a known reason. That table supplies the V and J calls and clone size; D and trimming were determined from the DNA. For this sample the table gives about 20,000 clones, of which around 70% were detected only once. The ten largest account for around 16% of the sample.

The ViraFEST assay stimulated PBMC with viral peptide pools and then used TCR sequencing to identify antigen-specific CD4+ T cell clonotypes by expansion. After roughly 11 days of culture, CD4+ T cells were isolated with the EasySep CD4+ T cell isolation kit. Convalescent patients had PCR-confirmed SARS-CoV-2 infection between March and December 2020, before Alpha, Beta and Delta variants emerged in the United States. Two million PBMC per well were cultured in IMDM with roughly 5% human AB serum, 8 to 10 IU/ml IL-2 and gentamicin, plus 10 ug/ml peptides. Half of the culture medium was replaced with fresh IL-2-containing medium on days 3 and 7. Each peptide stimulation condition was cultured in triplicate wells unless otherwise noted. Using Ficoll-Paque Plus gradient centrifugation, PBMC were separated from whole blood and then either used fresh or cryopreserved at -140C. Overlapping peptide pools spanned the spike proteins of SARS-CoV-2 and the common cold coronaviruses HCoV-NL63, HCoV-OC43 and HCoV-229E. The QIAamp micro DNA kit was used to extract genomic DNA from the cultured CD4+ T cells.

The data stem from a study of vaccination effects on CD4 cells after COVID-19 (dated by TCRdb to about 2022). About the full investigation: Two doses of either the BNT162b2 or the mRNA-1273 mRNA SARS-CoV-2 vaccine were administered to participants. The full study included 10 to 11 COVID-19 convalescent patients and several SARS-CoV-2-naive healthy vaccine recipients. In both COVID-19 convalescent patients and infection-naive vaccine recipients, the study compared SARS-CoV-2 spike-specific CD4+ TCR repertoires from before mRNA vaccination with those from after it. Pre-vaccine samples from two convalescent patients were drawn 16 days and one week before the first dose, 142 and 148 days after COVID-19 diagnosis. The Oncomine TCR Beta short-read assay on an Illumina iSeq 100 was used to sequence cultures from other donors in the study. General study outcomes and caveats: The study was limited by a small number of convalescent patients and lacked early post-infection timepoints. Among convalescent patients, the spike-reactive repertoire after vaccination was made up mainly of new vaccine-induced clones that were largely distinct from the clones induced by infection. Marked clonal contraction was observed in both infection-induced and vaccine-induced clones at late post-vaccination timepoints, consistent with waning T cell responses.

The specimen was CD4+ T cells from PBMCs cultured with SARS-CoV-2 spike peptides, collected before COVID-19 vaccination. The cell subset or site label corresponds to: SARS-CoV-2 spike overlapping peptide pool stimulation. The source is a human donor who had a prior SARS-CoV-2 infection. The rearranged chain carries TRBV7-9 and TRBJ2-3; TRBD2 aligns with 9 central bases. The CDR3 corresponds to CASSLGGGAGDTQYF. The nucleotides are TGTGCCAGCAGCTTAGGCGGGGGGGCTGGGGATACGCAGTATTTT.